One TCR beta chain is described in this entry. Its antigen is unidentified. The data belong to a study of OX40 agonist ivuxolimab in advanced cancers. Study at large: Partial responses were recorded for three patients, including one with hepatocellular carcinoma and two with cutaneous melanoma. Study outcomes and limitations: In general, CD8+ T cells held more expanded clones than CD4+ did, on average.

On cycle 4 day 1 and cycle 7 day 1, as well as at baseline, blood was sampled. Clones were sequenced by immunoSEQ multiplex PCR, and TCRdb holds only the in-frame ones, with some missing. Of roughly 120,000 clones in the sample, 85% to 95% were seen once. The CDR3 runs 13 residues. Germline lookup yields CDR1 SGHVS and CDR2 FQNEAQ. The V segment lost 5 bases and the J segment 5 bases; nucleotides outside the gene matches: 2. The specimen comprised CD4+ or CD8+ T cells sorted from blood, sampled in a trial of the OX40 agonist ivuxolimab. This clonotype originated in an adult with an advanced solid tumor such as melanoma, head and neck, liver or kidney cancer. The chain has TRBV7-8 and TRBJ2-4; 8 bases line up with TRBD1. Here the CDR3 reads CASSMDRENIQYF. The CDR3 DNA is TGTGCCAGCAGCATGGACAGGGAAAACATTCAGTACTTC.